The sequence of this T cell receptor beta chain was determined in a study of blood T cell repertoires in COVID-19 (dated by TCRdb to the early 2020s). In terms of the full investigation: Samples covering the acute and convalescent phases of COVID-19 were provided by collaborators in the United States, Italy and Spain. The material from the prospective study consisted of cDNA or gDNA derived from T cells, B-cell-depleted T cells, or PBMCs. Subjects who had been exposed to COVID-19, were actively infected with it, or had recovered from it provided the deeply sampled blood TCRbeta repertoires that made up the dataset. The repertoires were released in a freely available public database meant as a resource for research on the immune response to SARS-CoV-2. Samples came from the ongoing ImmuneRACE study (first 160 participants) plus 1,254 subjects from 6 global collaborators. Sample metadata almost always included a de-identified subject ID, COVID-19 status, age in years and sex. HLA class I and class II types, where available, came from metadata supplied by the sample provider rather than from assay-based typing. Overall study outcomes, separate from this receptor: How much clinical and demographic metadata was included differed by source and by participant, and the metadata was provided uncurated.

Each collaborating institution followed its own protocols to collect whole blood in K2EDTA tubes. Collaborator samples were shipped for TCRbeta analysis as frozen whole blood, isolated PBMCs, or DNA extracted from either sample type. The germline V gene provides CDR1 SGHRS and CDR2 YFSETQ. The CDR3 contains 13 residues, cysteine and phenylalanine counted. Left in the record is the CDR3 DNA by itself, 39 bases read in frame from the first base. Cut back by 0 bases and 8 bases, the V and J ends lie 11 bases apart. The immunoSEQ Assay, a bias-controlled multiplex PCR, was used to amplify TCRbeta CDR3 regions from genomic DNA. As for the authors' bioinformatics: The number of nucleated cells in each sample was estimated from the amplification of reference gene primers within the assay. To quantify the absolute abundance of each unique TCRbeta CDR3 rearrangement, sequence reads were collapsed and filtered. For each sample, productive Simpson clonality was calculated as the square root of Simpson's diversity index over productive rearrangements. TCRdb obtained this table from immuneACCESS and retained in-frame rearrangements with V and J assigned. These tables miss some clones; where compared with another copy, unresolved V genes account for less than half of the shortfall, and the remainder is unexplained. V and J calls and clone size are given by that table; D and trimming were obtained from the DNA. The table for this sample lists 200,000 or so clones; 65% to 90% of them were counted only once. The ten largest clones take up 4.4% of the sample.

With respect to this clone: Its antigen is still unknown. Base qualities are not at hand, and no much larger clone is one base apart.

The source is a man between 45 and 60 years old with acute or convalescent COVID-19. The rearranged chain carries TRBV5-1 and TRBJ1-2, with a tentative D gene TRBD1 over 5 matching bases. Sequencing input: peripheral blood. The DNA reads as follows: TGCGCCAGCAGCTTGGAGGGGCGCAACGGCTACACCTTC. Translated, this is CASSLEGRNGYTF.